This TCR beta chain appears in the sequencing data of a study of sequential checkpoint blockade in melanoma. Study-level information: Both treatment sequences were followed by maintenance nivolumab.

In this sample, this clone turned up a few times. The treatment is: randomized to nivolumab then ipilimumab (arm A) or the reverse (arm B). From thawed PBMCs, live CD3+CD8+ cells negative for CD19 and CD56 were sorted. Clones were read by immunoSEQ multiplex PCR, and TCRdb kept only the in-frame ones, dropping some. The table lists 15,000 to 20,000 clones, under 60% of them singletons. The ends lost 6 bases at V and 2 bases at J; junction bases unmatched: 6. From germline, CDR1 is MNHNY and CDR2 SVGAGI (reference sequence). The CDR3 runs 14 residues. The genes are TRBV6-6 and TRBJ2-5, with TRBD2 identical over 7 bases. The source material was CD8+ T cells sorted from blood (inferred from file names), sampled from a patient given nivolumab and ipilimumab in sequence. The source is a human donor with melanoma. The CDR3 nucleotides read TGTGCCAGCAGGGAGCGGGGATTACAAGAGACCCAGTACTTC. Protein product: CASRERGLQETQYF.